This TCR beta chain appears in the sequencing data of a study of blood T cell repertoires in COVID-19. On the study more broadly: Researchers got acute and convalescent COVID-19 samples from the United States, Italy and Spain.

As processed by the authors: Estimated nucleated cell counts came from reference gene primer amplification. Sequencing used immunoSEQ multiplex PCR; TCRdb keeps in-frame clones, though not all of them. The V and J calls and the clone size are those of that table, but D and trimming were determined from the DNA. The sample contains some 140,000 clones, just under 85% of which appear only once. Sample: peripheral blood. The receptor was derived from a woman aged 80 or over with acute or convalescent COVID-19.

The CDR3 loop is CASRPMRQADGYTF. Written as DNA, the CDR3 is TGTGCCAGCAGGCCCATGCGACAGGCCGATGGCTACACCTTC. This chain links TRBV9 with TRBJ1-2, with TRBD1 as a possible D gene (6 bases). This CDR3 comprises 14 residues. Germline CDR1 and CDR2: SGDLS and YYNGEE. Trimming took off 5 bases at V and 6 bases at J, with 17 bases between the two ends.